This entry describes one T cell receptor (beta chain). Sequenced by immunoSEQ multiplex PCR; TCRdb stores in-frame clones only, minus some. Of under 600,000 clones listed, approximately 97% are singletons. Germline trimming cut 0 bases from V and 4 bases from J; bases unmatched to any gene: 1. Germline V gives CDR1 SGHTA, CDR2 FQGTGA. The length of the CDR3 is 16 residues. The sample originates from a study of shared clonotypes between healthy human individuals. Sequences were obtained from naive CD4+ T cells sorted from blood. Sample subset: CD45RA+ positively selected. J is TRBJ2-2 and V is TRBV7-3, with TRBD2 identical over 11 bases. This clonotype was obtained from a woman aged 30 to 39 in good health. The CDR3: CASSLTLAGATGELFF. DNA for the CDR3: TGTGCCAGCAGCTTAACACTAGCGGGAGCCACCGGGGAGCTGTTTTTT.